This entry concerns a single T cell receptor beta chain. Its antigen remains unknown. The sample originates from a study of cytomegalovirus exposure and HLA in healthy donors. On the study more broadly: HLA-typed donors contributed 80 million to 85 million unique TCRs, which were held in an early data release. Study-level findings and limits: Researchers reported in a later analysis that a missense DCLRE1C variant was tied to TCR beta V- and J-gene trimming.

Per germline, CDR1 SGHAT and CDR2 FQNNGV. CDR3 size: 12 residues. V was pared by 6 bases and J by 6 bases, with 9 bases between. The PCR employed 60 Vbeta primers together with 13 Jbeta primers. The table came from immunoSEQ multiplex PCR; TCRdb's copy has only in-frame clones and leaves some out. The sample has more than 50,000 clones; roughly 74% are singletons. Unrecorded immune exposure was likely among donors, who were nominally healthy when sampled. This TCR derives from a woman aged 40 to 50 in good health and CMV-seropositive. Sequencing was done on a sample of PBMCs. The chain is built from TRBV11-2 and TRBJ2-1; D unclear. The DNA for the CDR3 is TGTGCCAGCAGTAGGAGAGTCAATGAGCAGTTCTTC. This encodes CASSRRVNEQFF.